These 17 T cell receptor beta chains were sequenced from one sample in a study of blood T cell repertoires in COVID-19. This table comes from immunoSEQ multiplex PCR, and its TCRdb copy is limited to in-frame clones, with some not included. Of about 140,000 clones in the sample, approximately 90% were seen once. Sequencing was carried out using peripheral blood. These receptors were obtained from a human donor in a cohort sampled during active COVID-19.

This sequence joins TRBV3-1 (or the pseudogene TRBV3-2) and TRBJ1-1; 11 bases are shared with TRBD1. The CDR3 loop spans 13 amino acids. J was trimmed by 9 bases and V by 3 bases; bases with no gene match: 3. Germline CDR1 is LGHDT and CDR2 is YNNKEL (reference sequence). CDR3 sequence reads: CASSHRTGGQAFF. The DNA for the CDR3 is TGTGCCAGCAGCCACCGGACAGGGGGCCAAGCTTTCTTT.

This rearrangement joins TRBV12-3 or TRBV12-4 to TRBJ1-3; D perhaps matches TRBD1 (5 bases). The CDR3 has 13 amino acids. The V gene lost 3 bases and the J gene lost 4 bases, with 7 bases spanning the gap. The CDR3 loop is CASSLRTGNTIYF. CDR3 nucleotides: TGTGCCAGCAGTTTGAGGACAGGAAACACCATATATTTT.

The genes are TRBV6-4 and TRBJ2-7, with 7 bases identical to TRBD2. CDR1 is MRHNA and CDR2 is SNTAGT in the germline V gene. J gave up 1 base and V 0 bases, and 6 bases lay outside the gene matches. There are 16 residues in the CDR3. The CDR3 here is CASSDSPAGASYEQYF. The CDR3 DNA is TGTGCCAGCAGTGACTCCCCGGCGGGAGCTTCCTACGAGCAGTACTTC.

The V call is TRBV7-2, the J call TRBJ2-3; 9 nucleotides agree with TRBD2. The trim removed 0 bases at V and 1 base at J, leaving 5 bases unmatched. This CDR3 is built from 17 residues. Germline loops: CDR1 SGHTA, CDR2 FQGNSA. The CDR3 DNA sequence: TGTGCCAGCAGCTTAGCCGGTGCGGGGGGGGGCACAGATACGCAGTATTTT. Protein product: CASSLAGAGGGTDTQYF.

The J gene is TRBJ2-1, the V gene TRBV7-9, with D perhaps matching TRBD2 (6 bases). The CDR3 spans 15 residues. The ends were cut back, 2 bases at V and 2 bases at J, with 10 bases in the middle. Germline V gives CDR1 SEHNR, CDR2 FQNEAQ (reference sequence). The DNA of the CDR3 is TGTGCCAGCAGCTTATCCGGGAGCACCTACAATGAGCAGTTCTTC. Translation gives CASSLSGSTYNEQFF.

The chain employs TRBV30 and TRBJ2-7; D possibly corresponds to TRBD2 (6 bases). The CDR3 has 11 amino acids. Trimming stripped 1 base from V and 9 bases from J, with 10 bases between. Germline CDR1 GTSNPN, CDR2 SVGIG (reference sequence). In DNA form, the CDR3 reads TGTGCCTGGAGTGCTAGCGTGGCGCAGTACTTC. It specifies CAWSASVAQYF.

The chain links TRBV5-6 to TRBJ1-1; D perhaps matches TRBD1 (5 bases). From germline, CDR1 is SGHDT and CDR2 YYEEEE. There are 14 residues in the CDR3. Trimming removed 4 bases from V and 3 bases from J, with 13 bases in between. In DNA form, the CDR3 reads TGTGCCAGCAGCCCGGACACTCCGTACACTGAAGCTTTCTTT. Translation gives CASSPDTPYTEAFF.

The V and J genes are TRBV20-1 and TRBJ1-2, with 9 nucleotides matching TRBD1. The V gene's germline CDR1 is DFQATT and CDR2 SNEGSKA (reference sequence). Trimming removed 3 bases from V and 0 bases from J; junction bases left unmatched: 2. This CDR3 region has 14 residues. CDR3 DNA: TGCAGTGCTAGTGGGGACAGGGCTAACTATGGCTACACCTTC. Its translation is CSASGDRANYGYTF.

CDR3 nucleotides: TGTGCCAGCAGCTATATCCAGGGGGCTGGCACTGAAGCTTTCTTT. Its protein is CASSYIQGAGTEAFF. The chain is built from TRBV11-3 and TRBJ1-1; 8 bases align to TRBD1. V lost 4 bases, J lost 4 bases, and 8 bases stayed unmatched. This CDR3 has 15 amino acids. CDR1 SGHNT and CDR2 YENEEA come from the germline V gene. Using reference TRBV11-3 and TRBJ1-1 for the parts outside the CDR3, the full variable domain is EAGVVQSPRYKIIEKKQPVAFWCNPISGHNTLYWYLQNLGQGPELLIRYENEEAVDDSQLPKDRFSAERLKGVDSTLKIQPAELGDSAVYLCASSYIQGAGTEAFFGQGTRLTVV.

The V gene is TRBV6-1, the J gene TRBJ2-5; 7 nucleotides agree with TRBD1. Per germline, CDR1 MNHNS and CDR2 SASEGT. This CDR3 contains 15 residues. J was trimmed by 3 bases and V by 2 bases; bases with no gene match: 6. DNA of the CDR3: TGTGCCAGCAGTGAATGGAAGGGGGCGGAAGAGACCCAGTACTTC. Translated, it gives CASSEWKGAEETQYF.

The chain is built from TRBV10-3 and TRBJ2-3, with 11 bases matching TRBD2. V was clipped by 7 bases and J by 0 bases; unmatched bases: 3. CDR3 size: 15 residues. CDR1 is ENHRY, CDR2 SYGVKD, per germline. The CDR3 bases are TGTGCCATCAAGGGGACTAGCGGTAGCACAGATACGCAGTATTTT. It is translated as CAIKGTSGSTDTQYF.

The V gene is TRBV4-1, the J gene TRBJ2-5; 7 nucleotides line up with TRBD1. The junction had 5 bases not matched to a gene; V was cut back by 4 bases and J by 0 bases. The germline CDR1 and CDR2 sequences are MGHRA and YSYEKL. The length of the CDR3 is 15 residues. The CDR3 region is CASSLRTGDQETQYF. The DNA of the CDR3 is TGCGCCAGCAGCCTCCGGACAGGAGACCAAGAGACCCAGTACTTC.

This chain joins TRBV5-4 and TRBJ2-7; D might be TRBD1 (5 bases). The CDR3 has 14 amino acids. Trimming cost V 0 bases and J 4 bases, with 11 bases left between them. CDR1 and CDR2 from the germline V gene are SGHNT and YYREEE (reference sequence). As DNA, the CDR3 is TGTGCCAGCAGCTTGGCAGGGTTTCAATACGAGCAGTACTTC. Encoded protein: CASSLAGFQYEQYF.

In this sample, this clone turned up once. This chain links TRBV3-1 (or the pseudogene TRBV3-2) with TRBJ1-1; D is undetermined. V was clipped by 2 bases and J by 4 bases, with 17 bases between them. There are 16 residues in the CDR3. Germline values: CDR1 LGHDT, CDR2 YNNKEL (reference sequence). The CDR3 reads CASSQLRGRMGTEAFF. The CDR3 DNA reads TGTGCCAGCAGCCAACTCCGGGGAAGGATGGGCACTGAAGCTTTCTTT.

The chain joins TRBV27 to TRBJ2-3; no clear D gene. Germline-derived CDR1 and CDR2 are MNHEY and SMNVEV (reference sequence). This CDR3 is built from 11 residues. Deletions cut 6 bases from V and 3 bases from J, with 4 bases between. DNA of the CDR3: TGTGCCAGCAGCCGTACAGATACGCAGTATTTT. Translated: CASSRTDTQYF.

This chain connects TRBV7-2 to TRBJ2-7; possibly TRBD2 for D (6 bases). Trimming took 5 bases from V and 3 from J, leaving 14 bases between them. From germline, CDR1 is SGHTA and CDR2 FQGNSA. The CDR3 covers 14 residues. CDR3 bases: TGTGCCAGCAGCCCAATGCCCGGGGGCTACGAGCAGTACTTC. Translation gives CASSPMPGGYEQYF. The variable domain in full, with the rest retrieved from reference TRBV7-2 and TRBJ2-7, is GAGVSQSPSNKVTEKGKDVELRCDPISGHTALYWYRQSLGQGLEFLIYFQGNSAPDKSGLPSDRFSAERTGGSVSTLTIQRTQQEDSAVYLCASSPMPGGYEQYFGPGTRLTVT.

This clone has a single count. The rearrangement uses TRBV3-1 (or the pseudogene TRBV3-2) and TRBJ1-2; D is undetermined. Trimming took 4 bases from V and 0 from J, leaving 12 bases between them. CDR1 and CDR2 (germline): LGHDT, YNNKEL (reference sequence). This CDR3 spans 15 amino acids. The CDR3 DNA reads as TGTGCCAGCAGCCCGTTCCCGGGGACTAACTATGGCTACACCTTC. This encodes CASSPFPGTNYGYTF.